This is a list of T cell receptor beta chains from one sample in a study of graft-versus-host responses after intestinal transplantation. The protocol was immunoSEQ multiplex PCR, while the TCRdb copy is restricted to in-frame clones and leaves out a portion. The table includes about 29,000 clones, roughly 87% detected once. The material sequenced was PBMCs, taken about 15 months after intestinal transplantation. The origin of the receptors is a human patient who received an intestinal transplant, so some T cells may come from the graft donor. Both conserved end residues are trimmed from each CDR3. Part of the rows lack a size; the others show once, few, many or a class for expanded clones.

V gene,clone size,J gene,CDR3 protein
TRBV5-8,.,TRBJ2-2,ASSLPGDTGELL
TRBV5-1,once,TRBJ2-7,ASSLRGAPYEQY
TRBV5-1,.,TRBJ2-7,ASSLGATIYEQY
TRBV5-1,once,TRBJ2-2,ASSPPRAYTGELF
TRBV6-5,few,TRBJ1-5,ASSYSGQGNQPQH
TRBV28,.,TRBJ1-1,ASTLTANTEAF
TRBV5-6,.,TRBJ1-2,ASSLRGVRANYGYT
TRBV27,.,TRBJ1-2,ASRRTGVNYGYT
TRBV18,once,TRBJ1-4,ASSFSVGGEKLF
TRBV5-1,.,TRBJ2-1,ASSLRQGVDEQF
TRBV28,.,TRBJ2-1,ASRLEGFRQF
TRBV10-3,.,TRBJ1-1,AISESVERGAF
TRBV6-5,.,TRBJ2-7,ASSDRAGVYEQY
TRBV28,.,TRBJ1-6,ASSLGDRDNSPLH
TRBV7-9,few,TRBJ1-1,ASSLLIINTEAF
TRBV4-1,.,TRBJ2-5,ASSQTVFSEGPKQETQY
TRBV6-5,.,TRBJ1-6,ASSYSRQVLNSPLH
TRBV10-3,.,TRBJ2-1,AVRSEGSYNEQF
TRBV5-5,.,TRBJ2-1,ASSLLAGGPYEQF
TRBV9,.,.,ASSEGGTETYEQY
TRBV5-1,.,TRBJ2-7,ASSHTQPGRSEQY
TRBV6-1,.,TRBJ2-3,ASSPTDTSTDTQY
TRBV4-2,.,TRBJ2-1,ASSQRLGFNEQF
TRBV6-5,.,TRBJ1-4,ASSFGQVNEKLF
TRBV5-4,once,TRBJ2-2,ASSLEAGAPTGELF
TRBV6-5,.,TRBJ2-3,ASSYFSGGAEDTQY
TRBV18,.,TRBJ2-7,ASSSGTYEQY
TRBV10-3,once,TRBJ1-1,TISETGSTEAF
TRBV7-9,.,TRBJ1-2,ASSLRVRYGYT
TRBV9,.,TRBJ1-1,ASSFGQNTEAF
TRBV7-9,.,TRBJ1-2,ASSLQAALYGYT
TRBV7-3,.,TRBJ2-5,ASSHVAETQY
TRBV6-5,.,TRBJ2-2,ASSYMASGELF
TRBV30,.,TRBJ1-3,AWSVTGWSSGNTIY
TRBV5-1,.,TRBJ2-7,ASSATSALPYEQY
TRBV19,.,TRBJ2-7,ASSAWTDARSYEQY
TRBV11-1,.,TRBJ1-6,ASSLAGQGIGSPLH